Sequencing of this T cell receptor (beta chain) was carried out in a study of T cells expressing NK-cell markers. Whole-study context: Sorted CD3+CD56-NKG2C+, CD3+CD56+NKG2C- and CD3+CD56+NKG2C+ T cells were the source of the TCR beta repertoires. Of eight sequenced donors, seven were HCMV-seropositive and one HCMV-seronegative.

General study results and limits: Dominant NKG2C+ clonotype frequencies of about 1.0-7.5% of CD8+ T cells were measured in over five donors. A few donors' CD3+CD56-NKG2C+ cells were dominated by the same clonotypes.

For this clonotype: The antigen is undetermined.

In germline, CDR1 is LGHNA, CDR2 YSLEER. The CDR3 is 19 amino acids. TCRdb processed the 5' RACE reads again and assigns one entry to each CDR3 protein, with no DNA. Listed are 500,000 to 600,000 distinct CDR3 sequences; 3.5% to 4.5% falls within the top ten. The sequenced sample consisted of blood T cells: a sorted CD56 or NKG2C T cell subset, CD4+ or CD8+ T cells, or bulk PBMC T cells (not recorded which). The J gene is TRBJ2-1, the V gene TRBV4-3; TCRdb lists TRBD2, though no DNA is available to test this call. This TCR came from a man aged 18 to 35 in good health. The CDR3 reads CASSQDWREGTAIYNEQFF.